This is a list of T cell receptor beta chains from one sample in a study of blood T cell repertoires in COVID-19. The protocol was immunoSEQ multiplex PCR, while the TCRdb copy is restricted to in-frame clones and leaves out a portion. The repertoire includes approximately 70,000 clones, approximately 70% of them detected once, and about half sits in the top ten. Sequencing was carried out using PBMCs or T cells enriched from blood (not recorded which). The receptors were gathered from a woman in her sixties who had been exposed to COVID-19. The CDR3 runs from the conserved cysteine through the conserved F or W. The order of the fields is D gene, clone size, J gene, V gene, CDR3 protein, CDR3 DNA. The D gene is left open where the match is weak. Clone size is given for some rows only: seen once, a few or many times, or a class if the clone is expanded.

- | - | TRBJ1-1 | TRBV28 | CASWGQNTEAFF | TGTGCCAGCTGGGGACAAAACACTGAAGCTTTCTTT
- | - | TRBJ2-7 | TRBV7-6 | CASSLAGGASYEQYF | TGTGCCAGCAGCTTAGCTGGGGGGGCCTCCTACGAGCAGTACTTC
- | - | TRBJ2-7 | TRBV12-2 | CASRSKREASSSYEQYF | TGTGCAAGTCGCTCGAAGCGGGAGGCCTCGAGCTCCTACGAGCAGTACTTC
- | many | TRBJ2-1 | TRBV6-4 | CASSDTYNEQFF | TGTGCCAGCAGTGATACTTACAATGAGCAGTTCTTC
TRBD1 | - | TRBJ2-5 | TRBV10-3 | CAISGQFGETQYF | TGTGCCATATCGGGACAGTTTGGGGAGACCCAGTACTTC
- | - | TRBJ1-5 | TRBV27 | CASSLSWTRSQPQHF | TGTGCCAGCAGTTTATCGTGGACACGTAGTCAGCCCCAGCATTTT
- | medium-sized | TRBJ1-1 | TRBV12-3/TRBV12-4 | CASIQAWNTEAFF | TGTGCCAGCATACAGGCGTGGAACACTGAAGCTTTCTTT
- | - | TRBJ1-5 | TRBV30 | CAWSRTSGNQPQHF | TGTGCCTGGAGTCGGACATCAGGGAATCAGCCCCAGCATTTT
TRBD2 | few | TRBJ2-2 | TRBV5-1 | CASSLLLAGVKGGELFF | TGCGCCAGCAGCTTGTTGCTAGCGGGAGTTAAGGGCGGGGAGCTGTTTTTT
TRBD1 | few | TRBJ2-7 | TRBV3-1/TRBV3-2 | CASSQMGQAVYEQYF | TGTGCCAGCAGCCAAATGGGACAGGCTGTCTACGAGCAGTACTTC
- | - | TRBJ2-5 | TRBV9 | CASSRDFQETQYF | TGTGCCAGCAGCCGGGACTTCCAAGAGACCCAGTACTTC
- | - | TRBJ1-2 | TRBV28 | CASSFDRKTGDTF | TGTGCCAGCAGTTTTGATCGGAAAACTGGAGACACCTTC
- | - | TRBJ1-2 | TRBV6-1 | CASSEARGLPNYGYTF | TGTGCCAGCAGTGAAGCACGGGGACTACCTAACTATGGCTACACCTTC
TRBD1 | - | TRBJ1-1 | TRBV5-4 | CASSPRRDRGTEAFF | TGTGCCAGCAGCCCGCGGCGGGACAGGGGGACTGAAGCTTTCTTT
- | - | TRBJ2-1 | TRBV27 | CATSNHNEQFF | TGTGCCACCTCTAATCACAATGAGCAGTTCTTC
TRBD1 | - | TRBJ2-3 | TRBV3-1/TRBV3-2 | CASTNQGANSDTQYF | TGTGCCAGCACCAACCAGGGGGCGAATTCGGATACGCAGTATTTT
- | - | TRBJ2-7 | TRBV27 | CASSVRPTYEQYF | TGTGCCAGCAGTGTTCGCCCTACCTACGAGCAGTACTTC
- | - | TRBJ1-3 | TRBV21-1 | CASSKERNRIRPSLSGNTIYF | TGTGCCAGCAGCAAAGAGCGCAACAGAATCCGACCTAGCCTCTCTGGAAACACCATATATTTT
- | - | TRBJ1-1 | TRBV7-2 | CASRRGANTEAFF | TGTGCCAGCAGACGGGGGGCTAACACTGAAGCTTTCTTT
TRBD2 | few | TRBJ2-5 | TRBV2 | CASSERLAGGVTQYF | TGTGCCAGCAGTGAGCGGCTAGCGGGAGGGGTGACCCAGTACTTC
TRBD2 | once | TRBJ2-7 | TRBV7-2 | CASSFVVAGAREQYF | TGTGCCAGCAGCTTCGTCGTAGCGGGAGCCCGCGAGCAGTACTTC
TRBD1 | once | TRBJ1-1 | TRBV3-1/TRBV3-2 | CASSHTGDTEAFF | TGTGCCAGCAGCCACACAGGGGACACTGAAGCTTTCTTT
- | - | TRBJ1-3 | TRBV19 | CASSIMADSGNTIYF | TGTGCCAGTAGTATCATGGCAGACTCTGGAAACACCATATATTTT
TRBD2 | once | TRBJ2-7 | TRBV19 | CASGGLAHGEQYF | TGTGCCAGTGGAGGACTAGCGCACGGGGAGCAGTACTTC
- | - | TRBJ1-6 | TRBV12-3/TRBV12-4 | CASSFDRNSPLHF | TGTGCCAGCAGTTTTGACAGAAATTCACCCCTCCACTTT
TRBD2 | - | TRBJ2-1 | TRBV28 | CASSSIAGGSNEQFF | TGTGCCAGCAGTTCAATAGCGGGAGGTAGCAATGAGCAGTTCTTC
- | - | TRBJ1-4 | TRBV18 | CASSPQATGTNEKLFF | TGTGCCAGCTCACCACAGGCAACAGGGACGAATGAAAAACTGTTTTTT
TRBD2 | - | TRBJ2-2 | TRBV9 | CASSEDGSGGAVTGELFF | TGTGCCAGCAGCGAAGATGGTAGCGGGGGGGCCGTTACCGGGGAGCTGTTTTTT
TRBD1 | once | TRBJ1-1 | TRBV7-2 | CASSHRDRGLAFF | TGTGCCAGCAGCCACCGGGACAGGGGGCTAGCTTTCTTT
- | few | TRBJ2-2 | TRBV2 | CARSPGDLVGRDTGELFF | TGTGCCAGGTCCCCCGGAGATTTGGTAGGGCGGGACACCGGGGAGCTGTTTTTT
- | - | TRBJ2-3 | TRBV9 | CASSVALNTDTQYF | TGTGCCAGCAGCGTGGCCCTTAACACAGATACGCAGTATTTT
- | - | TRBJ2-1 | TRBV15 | CATSRSDLSGSPYNEQFF | TGTGCCACCAGCAGATCCGACTTGTCAGGGTCGCCCTACAATGAGCAGTTCTTC
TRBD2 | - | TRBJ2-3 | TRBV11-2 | CASSLEALAGADTQYF | TGTGCCAGCAGCTTAGAAGCACTAGCGGGGGCAGATACGCAGTATTTT
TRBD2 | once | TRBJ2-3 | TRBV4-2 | CASSQGTSGGADTQYF | TGTGCCAGCAGCCAAGGGACTAGCGGGGGGGCAGATACGCAGTATTTT
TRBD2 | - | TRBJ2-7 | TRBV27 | CATTNRGSGRSGEQYF | TGTGCCACCACGAATAGGGGAAGCGGGAGGTCGGGGGAGCAGTACTTC
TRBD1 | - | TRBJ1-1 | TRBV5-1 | CASSPRQGASSTEAFF | TGCGCCAGCAGCCCTCGACAGGGGGCCTCGAGCACTGAAGCTTTCTTT
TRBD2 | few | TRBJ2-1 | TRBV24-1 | CATSGLAGGGNEQFF | TGTGCCACCAGTGGCCTAGCGGGAGGAGGCAATGAGCAGTTCTTC
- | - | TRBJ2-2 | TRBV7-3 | CASSPVAVNTGELFF | TGTGCCAGCAGCCCTGTAGCGGTGAACACCGGGGAGCTGTTTTTT
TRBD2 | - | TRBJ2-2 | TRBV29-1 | CSVGGLAGKTGELFF | TGCAGCGTTGGGGGACTAGCGGGAAAAACCGGGGAGCTGTTTTTT
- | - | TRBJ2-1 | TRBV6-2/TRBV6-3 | CASSWPPSSERSEQFF | TGTGCCAGCAGCTGGCCCCCGTCTAGCGAGAGGAGTGAGCAGTTCTTC
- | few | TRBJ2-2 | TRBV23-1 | CASVRGGKEPTGELFF | TGCGCCAGCGTAAGAGGGGGAAAGGAACCCACCGGGGAGCTGTTTTTT
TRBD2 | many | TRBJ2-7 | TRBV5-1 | CASSPMAGGYEQYF | TGCGCCAGCAGCCCAATGGCGGGGGGCTACGAGCAGTACTTC
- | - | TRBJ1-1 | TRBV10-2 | CASTHYGAEAFF | TGCGCCAGCACCCATTATGGGGCGGAAGCTTTCTTT
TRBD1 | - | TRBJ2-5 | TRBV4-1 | CASSQGDREQETQYF | TGCGCCAGCAGCCAAGGGGACAGGGAGCAAGAGACCCAGTACTTC
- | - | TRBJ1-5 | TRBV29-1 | CSVARGSNQPQHF | TGCAGCGTGGCTCGGGGAAGCAATCAGCCCCAGCATTTT
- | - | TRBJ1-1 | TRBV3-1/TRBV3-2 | CASSQVQNTEAFF | TGTGCCAGCAGCCAAGTTCAGAACACTGAAGCTTTCTTT